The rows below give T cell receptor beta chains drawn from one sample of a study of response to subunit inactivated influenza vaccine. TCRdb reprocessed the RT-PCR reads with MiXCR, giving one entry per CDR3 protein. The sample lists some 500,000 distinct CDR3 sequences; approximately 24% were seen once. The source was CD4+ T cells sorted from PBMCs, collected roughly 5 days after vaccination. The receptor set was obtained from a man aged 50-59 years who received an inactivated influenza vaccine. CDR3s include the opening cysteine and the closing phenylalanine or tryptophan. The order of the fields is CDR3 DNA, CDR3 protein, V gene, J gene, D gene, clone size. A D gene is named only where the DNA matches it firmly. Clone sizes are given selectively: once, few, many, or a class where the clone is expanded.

DNA: TGCGCCAGCAGCCAAGCAGGGTTGGTCCAGCCCCAGCATTTT; CDR3: CASSQAGLVQPQHF; V: TRBV4-3; J: TRBJ1-5; D: .; size: .
DNA: TGCAGCGTTGAAGGACGATTGATGAACACTGAAGCTTTCTTT; CDR3: CSVEGRLMNTEAFF; V: TRBV29-1; J: TRBJ1-1; D: .; size: many
DNA: TGTGCCAGCAGAAGGACCGCCGGTGGTGAAAAACTGTTTTTT; CDR3: CASRRTAGGEKLFF; V: TRBV6-1; J: TRBJ1-4; D: .; size: many
DNA: TGTGCCAGCAGTAGATCGGGGGGAGTGGCCTACAATGAGCAGTTCTTC; CDR3: CASSRSGGVAYNEQFF; V: TRBV6-2/TRBV6-3; J: TRBJ2-1; D: TRBD2; size: few
DNA: TGTGCCAGCAGGTCGGACAGTAGGTCACCCCTCCACTTT; CDR3: CASRSDSRSPLHF; V: TRBV27; J: TRBJ1-6; D: .; size: .
DNA: TGCAGTGCTAGAGATGGAGCTAGCGGGCGATACAATGAGCAGTTCTTC; CDR3: CSARDGASGRYNEQFF; V: TRBV20-1; J: TRBJ2-1; D: TRBD2; size: few
DNA: TGCATCCGGGCCCCTGACCTCACTCCTCGTAACTATGGCTACACCTTC; CDR3: CIRAPDLTPRNYGYTF; V: TRBV20-1; J: TRBJ1-2; D: .; size: .
DNA: TGTGCCAGCAGTTTCGCACAGTTAAATCAGCCCCAGCATTTT; CDR3: CASSFAQLNQPQHF; V: TRBV12-3/TRBV12-4; J: TRBJ1-5; D: .; size: few
DNA: TGTGCCAGCAGCTTGGGTAGCGGGAGGAGCAATGAGCAGTTCTTC; CDR3: CASSLGSGRSNEQFF; V: TRBV5-4; J: TRBJ2-1; D: TRBD2; size: .
DNA: TGTGCCAGTAGCCAGGGGGCAGAGGATAATTCACCCCTCCACTTT; CDR3: CASSQGAEDNSPLHF; V: TRBV19; J: TRBJ1-6; D: TRBD1; size: .
DNA: TGTGCCAGCAGCTTAAGGTTCGTCCACGAGCAGTACTTC; CDR3: CASSLRFVHEQYF; V: TRBV7-2; J: TRBJ2-7; D: .; size: .
DNA: TGTGCCAGCAGTTTAGGTACGACTAACAATGAGCAGTTCTTC; CDR3: CASSLGTTNNEQFF; V: TRBV12-3/TRBV12-4; J: TRBJ2-1; D: .; size: .
DNA: TGTGCCAGCAGTTTTGAGGGGTTTTATGGCTACACCTTC; CDR3: CASSFEGFYGYTF; V: TRBV27; J: TRBJ1-2; D: .; size: .
DNA: TGCGCCAGCAGCTTGGAGGCAGGGGACTTCTATGGCTACACCTTC; CDR3: CASSLEAGDFYGYTF; V: TRBV5-1; J: TRBJ1-2; D: .; size: .
DNA: TGTGCCAGCAGTTCCATCCCGGACAGCGGCTACGAGCAGTACTTC; CDR3: CASSSIPDSGYEQYF; V: TRBV27; J: TRBJ2-7; D: .; size: .
DNA: TGCGCCAGCACCTTCCAGGGGGAGGTGAACACTGAAGCTTTCTTT; CDR3: CASTFQGEVNTEAFF; V: TRBV5-1; J: TRBJ1-1; D: TRBD1; size: .
DNA: TGTGCCAGCAGCCTGACGCGGGGAGGGGGCACCGGGGAGCTGTTTTTT; CDR3: CASSLTRGGGTGELFF; V: TRBV7-6; J: TRBJ2-2; D: .; size: .
DNA: TGTGCCAGCAGTTACCGACAGGTGAATCAGCCCCAGCATTTT; CDR3: CASSYRQVNQPQHF; V: TRBV6-2/TRBV6-3; J: TRBJ1-5; D: .; size: .
DNA: TGCAGTGCTAGACAGGGGTTCACAGATACGCAGTATTTT; CDR3: CSARQGFTDTQYF; V: TRBV20-1; J: TRBJ2-3; D: .; size: .
DNA: TGCAGTGCTAGTAGCGGGGGAGGCACCGGGGAGCTGTTTTTT; CDR3: CSASSGGGTGELFF; V: TRBV20-1; J: TRBJ2-2; D: TRBD2; size: few
DNA: TGTGCCAGCAGGCCCGGTATTTATGGCACAGATACGCAGTATTTT; CDR3: CASRPGIYGTDTQYF; V: TRBV11-2; J: TRBJ2-3; D: .; size: .
DNA: TGTGCCAGCAGTTTAGCAGGGAAAGCTGGCTACACCTTC; CDR3: CASSLAGKAGYTF; V: TRBV12-3/TRBV12-4; J: TRBJ1-2; D: .; size: few
DNA: TGTGCCAGCATTGACAGGGGCAATCAGCCCCAGCATTTT; CDR3: CASIDRGNQPQHF; V: TRBV6-2/TRBV6-3; J: TRBJ1-5; D: TRBD1; size: once
DNA: TGCAGTGCTAACGGGGGACAGGGTAATCAGCCCCAGCATTTT; CDR3: CSANGGQGNQPQHF; V: TRBV20-1; J: TRBJ1-5; D: TRBD1; size: .
DNA: TGTGCCATCAGGGACAGGGAGTACTACGAGCAGTACTTC; CDR3: CAIRDREYYEQYF; V: TRBV10-3; J: TRBJ2-7; D: TRBD1; size: .
DNA: TGCGCCAGCAGCGCAACTAGCGCGTACTCCTACAATGAGCAGTTCTTC; CDR3: CASSATSAYSYNEQFF; V: TRBV5-1; J: TRBJ2-1; D: TRBD2; size: .
DNA: TGCAGTGCTAGAGATCATGCTAGCGGGACGGTTGAGCAGTTCTTC; CDR3: CSARDHASGTVEQFF; V: TRBV20-1; J: TRBJ2-1; D: TRBD2; size: few
DNA: TGTGCCAGCTCCACGCGGGGAGTGGGCACAGATACGCAGTATTTT; CDR3: CASSTRGVGTDTQYF; V: TRBV18; J: TRBJ2-3; D: .; size: few
DNA: TGCGCCAGCAGCTCCACAGCGGGAAGCTACAATGAGCAGTTCTTC; CDR3: CASSSTAGSYNEQFF; V: TRBV5-1; J: TRBJ2-1; D: TRBD2; size: few
DNA: TGCAGCGTTGAAGAATACCCCTCGAGCGGGGAGGAGACCCAGTACTTC; CDR3: CSVEEYPSSGEETQYF; V: TRBV29-1; J: TRBJ2-5; D: TRBD2; size: .
DNA: TGTGCCAGCAGTTTGGGCCAGAATATCTACGAGCAGTACTTC; CDR3: CASSLGQNIYEQYF; V: TRBV12-3/TRBV12-4; J: TRBJ2-7; D: .; size: .
DNA: TGTGCCAGCAGCTCCCAGGTGCCAGATACGCAGTATTTT; CDR3: CASSSQVPDTQYF; V: TRBV7-2; J: TRBJ2-3; D: .; size: few
DNA: TGTGCCAGCAGCTTAGCTGGTCCCCTGGAGACCCAGTACTTC; CDR3: CASSLAGPLETQYF; V: TRBV7-2; J: TRBJ2-5; D: .; size: few